The present entry profiles one T cell receptor (beta chain) with its context. Authors' processing steps: Estimation of nucleated cell counts relied on the amplification of reference gene primers. The repertoire was sequenced with immunoSEQ multiplex PCR; TCRdb's copy has only in-frame clones and lacks some. From that table come the V and J calls and clone size; the DNA was used to work out D and trimming. The table lists about 210,000 clones, 87% of them singletons. The entry originates in a study of blood T cell repertoires in COVID-19. Study as a whole: The recovered donors of Cohort 3 showed two negative PCRs, clearance, or symptom resolution. Sample material is recorded as cDNA or gDNA derived from T cells, B-cell-depleted T cells, or PBMCs.

Ages ranged from roughly 18 to 100 years, with residence in approximately 23 US areas. The receptor comes from a man aged 25 to 40 in a cohort exposed to, infected with or recovered from COVID-19 (not recorded which). The sample consisted of PBMCs or T cells enriched from blood (not recorded which).

Written as DNA, the CDR3 is TGTGCCAGCAGTGAAGCGCGGGGGCGCTTTGGAAACACCATATATTTT. As protein: CASSEARGRFGNTIYF. The genes are TRBV6-1 and TRBJ1-3; TRBD1 is a possible D gene (6 bases). Trimming shortened V by 0 bases and J by 3 bases, and 12 bases separated the two germline ends. The germline V gene encodes CDR1 MNHNS and CDR2 SASEGT. The CDR3 extends over 16 amino acids.